This T cell receptor beta chain was captured in a study of blood T cell repertoires in COVID-19. This clone appeared a single time. Per the original methods: Estimation of nucleated cell counts was performed using reference gene primer amplification. The data were produced by immunoSEQ multiplex PCR, yet TCRdb's version contains in-frame clones alone and is incomplete. Clone size and the V and J calls come from that table; the DNA yielded D and trimming. The top ten clones hold 1.5% to 2% of a sample with over 75,000 clones, more than 90% of them seen once. Per germline, CDR1 MDHEN and CDR2 SYDVKM. The V gene end was trimmed by 5 bases and the J gene end by 6 bases; junction bases not matched to a gene: 9. The CDR3 contains 15 residues.

The specimen was peripheral blood. V gene TRBV28 combines with J gene TRBJ2-7; 11 bases agree with TRBD2. This sequence originates from a man aged 55-75 years with acute or convalescent COVID-19. DNA of the CDR3: TGTGCCAGCAGTCCGTATAGCGGGAGGGCCGTCGAGCAGTACTTC. Protein: CASSPYSGRAVEQYF. The full variable domain, with the rest looked up from reference TRBV28 and TRBJ2-7, is DVKVTQSSRYLVKRTGEKVFLECVQDMDHENMFWYRQDPGLGLRLIYFSYDVKMKEKGDIPEGYSVSREKKERFSLILESASTNQTSMYLCASSPYSGRAVEQYFGPGTRLTVT.